The next 20 T cell receptor beta chains were all read from a single sample in a study of cytomegalovirus exposure and HLA in healthy donors. The PCR made use of 60 Vbeta and 13 Jbeta primers. The table came from immunoSEQ multiplex PCR; TCRdb's copy has only in-frame clones and leaves some out. The sample lists fewer than 150,000 clones, 65% to 85% occurring once. Sequencing input: PBMCs. The receptors shown here come from a man aged 45-65 years in good health and CMV-seronegative.

Only one count was recorded for this clone. V is TRBV30 and J is TRBJ2-1; D possibly corresponds to TRBD2 (6 bases). Germline CDR1 GTSNPN, CDR2 SVGIG (reference sequence). Between the trimmed V and J ends, which lost 4 bases and 7 bases, there was a span of 14 bases. This CDR3 comprises 13 residues. CDR3 in amino acids: CAWTRGIYNEQFF. CDR3 nucleotide sequence: TGTGCCTGGACCCGGGGGATTTATAATGAGCAGTTCTTC.

The chain has TRBV28 and TRBJ2-7; 7 positions match TRBD1. Germline CDR1 and CDR2: MDHEN and SYDVKM. The ends lost 6 bases at V and 7 bases at J; junction bases unmatched: 3. This CDR3 is built from 11 residues. CDR3 nucleotide sequence: TGTGCCAGCAGGAAGGACAGGGAGCAGTACTTC. As protein: CASRKDREQYF.

The rearrangement uses TRBV7-2 and TRBJ2-3; 8 bases align to TRBD2. Germline V CDR1 and CDR2: SGHTA, FQGNSA. This CDR3 spans 18 amino acids. With V trimmed by 5 bases and J by 0 bases, 13 bases remained unmatched. CDR3 in amino acids: CASSVTSGGPVSTDTQYF. CDR3 in DNA: TGTGCCAGCAGCGTAACTAGCGGAGGTCCCGTTAGCACAGATACGCAGTATTTT. The whole variable domain, filled in from reference TRBV7-2 and TRBJ2-3, reads GAGVSQSPSNKVTEKGKDVELRCDPISGHTALYWYRQSLGQGLEFLIYFQGNSAPDKSGLPSDRFSAERTGGSVSTLTIQRTQQEDSAVYLCASSVTSGGPVSTDTQYFGPGTRLTVL.

The chain combines TRBV19 with TRBJ2-5; TRBD2 aligns across 9 bases. The J segment lost 3 bases and the V segment lost 3 bases, leaving 2 bases of the junction unmatched. Germline-derived CDR1 and CDR2 are LNHDA and SQIVND (reference sequence). The CDR3 is 14 residues long. In DNA form, the CDR3 reads TGTGCCAGTAGTATGACTAGCGGCAAAGAGACCCAGTACTTC. As protein: CASSMTSGKETQYF.

The chain carries TRBV11-2 and TRBJ1-1, with a weak D call TRBD1 (5 bases). Germline-derived CDR1 and CDR2 are SGHAT and FQNNGV. V lost 5 bases to trimming and J lost 7 bases, with 11 bases between them. The CDR3 extends over 12 amino acids. The chain's CDR3 is CASSPRGSEAFF. CDR3 bases: TGTGCCAGCAGCCCTCGGGGGAGTGAAGCTTTCTTT.

The chain joins TRBV10-2 to TRBJ2-5; weak D call: TRBD2 (5 bases). In germline, CDR1 is WSHSY, CDR2 SAAADI. The CDR3 totals 11 residues. V shed 4 bases and J shed 5 bases, with 5 bases lying between them. In nucleotides, the CDR3 is TGCGCCAGCAGTGCGGGGGAGACCCAGTACTTC. It specifies CASSAGETQYF.

The DNA of the CDR3 is TGTGCCAGCAGCTTTACCGAGGCGGATACGCAGTATTTT. This translates into CASSFTEADTQYF. V usage is TRBV7-3 and J usage is TRBJ2-3; D is ambiguous. Germline loops: CDR1 SGHTA, CDR2 FQGTGA. The CDR3 loop spans 13 amino acids. Trimming took 3 bases from V and 6 from J, leaving 10 bases between them.

This CDR3 is CASSLSIPLSGRAGDTQYF. The CDR3 bases are TGTGCCAGCAGTTTATCGATACCTCTTAGCGGGCGGGCGGGAGATACGCAGTATTTT. The chain employs TRBV27 and TRBJ2-3; 7 bases agree with TRBD2. The V segment lost 0 bases and the J segment 5 bases; nucleotides outside the gene matches: 17. The CDR3 loop spans 19 amino acids. CDR1 and CDR2 (germline): MNHEY, SMNVEV (reference sequence).

This clone was found once. The rearrangement joins TRBV5-1 to TRBJ2-7, with 14 nucleotides matching TRBD2. In germline, CDR1 is SGHRS, CDR2 YFSETQ. The V segment lost 0 bases and the J segment 4 bases; nucleotides outside the gene matches: 0. There are 15 residues in the CDR3. CDR3 amino acids: CASSLGTSGGYEQYF. For the CDR3, the DNA is TGCGCCAGCAGCTTGGGGACTAGCGGGGGGTACGAGCAGTACTTC.

This chain links TRBV5-5 with TRBJ2-5, with a weak D call TRBD1 (6 bases). The CDR3 covers 15 residues. Trimming stripped 3 bases from V and 5 bases from J, with 17 bases between. Germline assignment: CDR1 SGHKS and CDR2 YYEKEE (reference sequence). The CDR3 nucleotides read TGTGCCAGCAGCTCATACAGGGCCACGGGGGAGACCCAGTACTTC. Its protein product is CASSSYRATGETQYF.

This chain links TRBV9 with TRBJ2-1; D perhaps matches TRBD2 (5 bases). CDR1 is SGDLS, CDR2 YYNGEE, per germline. V lost 3 bases and J lost 3, with 13 bases in between. The CDR3 consists of 15 residues. The CDR3 DNA is TGTGCCAGCAGCGACAGACGGGATCTCTACAATGAGCAGTTCTTC. Its protein product is CASSDRRDLYNEQFF.

V usage is TRBV30 and J usage is TRBJ2-3, with TRBD2 matching over 11 bases. Germline values: CDR1 GTSNPN, CDR2 SVGIG (reference sequence). The CDR3 runs 17 residues. The V gene end was trimmed by 3 bases and the J gene end by 5 bases; junction bases not matched to a gene: 13. The CDR3 protein is CAWSQGDIGLAGDTQYF. In nucleotides, the CDR3 is TGTGCCTGGAGCCAAGGGGACATCGGACTAGCGGGAGATACGCAGTATTTT.

The chain joins TRBV4-2 to TRBJ2-5; 11 bases align to TRBD2. Trimming at V came to 3 bases and at J to 5 bases, leaving 11 bases not matched to a gene. The length of the CDR3 is 17 residues. Germline V lookup: CDR1 LGHNA, CDR2 YNFKEQ. The CDR3 protein is CASSQQQLAGDAETQYF. As DNA, the CDR3 is TGTGCCAGCAGCCAGCAACAACTAGCGGGAGATGCTGAGACCCAGTACTTC.

The chain joins TRBV27 to TRBJ2-1, with 11 positions matching TRBD2. The CDR3 consists of 20 residues. The junction had 16 bases not matched to a gene; V was cut back by 5 bases and J by 1 base. Germline CDR1 and CDR2: MNHEY and SMNVEV (reference sequence). The CDR3 protein is CASSPTHRGLAGGSYNEQFF. CDR3 DNA: TGTGCCAGCAGTCCGACCCACAGGGGGCTAGCGGGAGGTTCCTACAATGAGCAGTTCTTC.

The V gene is TRBV11-2, the J gene TRBJ2-3; D gene unclear. This CDR3 region has 14 residues. The germline V gene encodes CDR1 SGHAT and CDR2 FQNNGV. The ends were cut back, 1 base at V and 2 bases at J, with 7 bases in the middle. CDR3 nucleotides: TGTGCCAGCAGCTTAGCTCTAAACACAGATACGCAGTATTTT. Encoded protein: CASSLALNTDTQYF.

This clone has a handful of counts. The chain recombines TRBV5-1 with TRBJ1-1; TRBD1 matches 9 bases. The CDR3 consists of 15 residues. With 6 bases clipped from V and 1 base from J, the junction kept 7 bases outside the gene matches. The germline V gene encodes CDR1 SGHRS and CDR2 YFSETQ. Here the CDR3 reads CASTPGQGPNTEAFF. In DNA form, the CDR3 reads TGCGCCAGCACCCCGGGACAGGGACCGAACACTGAAGCTTTCTTT.

This clone appeared a few times. This sequence joins TRBV9 and TRBJ2-3, with TRBD2 matching over 7 bases. Germline V gene sequence: CDR1 SGDLS, CDR2 YYNGEE. J gave up 2 bases and V 4 bases, and 4 bases lay outside the gene matches. The CDR3 contains 14 residues. The CDR3 reads CASSPGTNTDTQYF. CDR3 bases: TGTGCCAGCAGCCCCGGGACTAACACAGATACGCAGTATTTT.

This clone was seen once. The chain uses TRBV9 and TRBJ2-5; 8 nucleotides line up with TRBD2. Germline CDR1 and CDR2: SGDLS and YYNGEE. CDR3 length equals 15 residues. V lost 4 bases and J lost 4; bases outside the gene matches: 9. Here the CDR3 reads CASSISGSGRETQYF. As DNA, the CDR3 is TGTGCCAGCAGCATAAGCGGGAGCGGACGAGAGACCCAGTACTTC.

This clone came up a few times. This chain joins TRBV28 and TRBJ2-7; D gene unclear. V gave up 5 bases and J gave up 2 bases, with 13 bases separating them. This CDR3 spans 14 amino acids. Germline CDR1 reads MDHEN; CDR2 reads SYDVKM. The CDR3 nucleotides read TGTGCCAGCAGTACCCCGGGTCCCCCCTACGAGCAGTACTTC. It yields the protein CASSTPGPPYEQYF.

Of note for this clone: Other nucleotide sequences from this sample produce the same CDR3. The chain uses TRBV15 and TRBJ2-7, with D possibly TRBD1 on 6 matching bases. The CDR3 runs to 14 residues. Deletions cut 0 bases from V and 2 bases from J, with 8 bases between. Germline assignment: CDR1 LNHNV and CDR2 YYDKDF (reference sequence). As DNA, the CDR3 is TGTGCCACCAGCAGAGACAGGGGTCCCTACGAGCAGTACTTC. Translated, it gives CATSRDRGPYEQYF.